This TCR beta chain was found in a study of shared clonotypes between healthy human individuals. V dropped 2 bases and J dropped 0 bases, with 9 bases sitting between them. The CDR3 has 15 amino acids. In germline, CDR1 is SGHRS, CDR2 YFSETQ. For each subset, genomic DNA was distributed in equal portions over several immunoSEQ plates. Method: immunoSEQ multiplex PCR; TCRdb's copy keeps in-frame clones and lacks some. The table includes around 500,000 clones, around 78% detected once. Each of the donors was a healthy adult who was HIV-negative and had not had a recent acute infection or vaccination. Nashville, Tennessee was home to all donors, each a Caucasian adult.

The sequenced sample was PBMCs. The chain uses TRBV5-1 and TRBJ2-1; tentatively, D is TRBD1 (6 bases). This receptor was taken from a woman aged 40-49 years in good health. Some clones in this sample may be carry-over from other donors' samples. CDR3 region: CASSLQGPSYNEQFF. The CDR3 nucleotides read TGCGCCAGCAGCTTACAGGGACCCTCCTACAATGAGCAGTTCTTC. The full variable domain, in which reference TRBV5-1 and TRBJ2-1 provide the parts outside the CDR3, is KAGVTQTPRYLIKTRGQQVTLSCSPISGHRSVSWYQQTPGQGLQFLFEYFSETQRNKGNFPGRFSGRQFSNSRSEMNVSTLELGDSALYLCASSLQGPSYNEQFFGPGTRLTVL.